The clone carrying this T cell receptor beta chain was counted ten times or more. What it recognizes is unknown. Time point defined: newly diagnosed GD, antithyroid drugs for less than 3 months. From RNA extracted from PBMCs, the TCR library was made. The TCR beta library used iRepertoire HTBI primers with Arm-PCR amplification of CDR3. TCRdb passed the multiplex PCR reads through MiXCR, listing each CDR3 protein once. The sample includes roughly 610,000 distinct CDR3 sequences, roughly 16% of them seen just once. The data originate from a study of regulatory T cells in long-lasting Graves disease. Study overall: The antithyroid drugs taken by newly diagnosed Graves' patients had been used for under 3 months. Study results and limitations: In persistent patients, shared public clonotypes (more than 2,500) outnumbered those in new patients (around 1,000). Accuracy may have been reduced by the small sample size.

Germline loops: CDR1 SGHRS, CDR2 YFSETQ. V lost 1 base and J lost 8, with 12 bases in between. The CDR3 has 14 residues. In addition, the sample was reused for a study of T cells in Graves' hyperthyroidism and ophthalmopathy. As reported in that work: Most clonotypes expanded in thyroid above 0.001 were likewise present in blood.

The clonotype was recovered from a woman aged 25 to 45 with Graves disease. Sequences were derived from peripheral blood mononuclear cells (PBMCs), sampled at new diagnosis, from a patient treated with antithyroid drugs. The gene calls are TRBV5-1 and TRBJ1-4; D gene ambiguous. In DNA, the CDR3 is TGCGCCAGCAGCTTGTCAGGCCTGGGGGAAAAACTGTTTTTT. Protein product: CASSLSGLGEKLFF.